The rows below give T cell receptor beta chains drawn from one sample of a study of T cell responses to AZD1222 COVID-19 vaccine. The method was immunoSEQ multiplex PCR; TCRdb's version includes in-frame clones alone and lacks a portion of them. The sample shows some 130,000 clones, roughly 92% of them seen only once. The material was peripheral blood, obtained 28 days after the second AZD1222 dose. Receptors originate from an adult who received the AZD1222 COVID-19 vaccine. Both conserved end residues are part of each CDR3. A D gene is named only where the DNA matches it firmly. Only part of the rows carry a size: once, few, many, or a class if the clone is expanded.

d_gene	v_gene	abundance	j_gene	CDR3nt	CDR3aa
NA	TRBV11-1	once	TRBJ1-1	TGTGCCAGCAGCCCACTCGAGCGGGGAACTGAAGCTTTCTTT	CASSPLERGTEAFF
TRBD1	TRBV12-5	NA	TRBJ1-1	TGTGCTAGTGGTTTGCCAAATGGACAGGGAGGAGCTTTCTTT	CASGLPNGQGGAFF
TRBD1	TRBV10-3	NA	TRBJ1-2	TGTGCCATCAGTGAAGGACAGGACTATGGCTACACCTTC	CAISEGQDYGYTF
TRBD2	TRBV5-5	NA	TRBJ2-2	TGTGCCAGCAGCTTGGGAGTAGCGGGAGTAACCACCGGGGAGCTGTTTTTT	CASSLGVAGVTTGELFF
NA	TRBV27	NA	TRBJ1-1	TGTGCCAGCAGTTTCCTAGGGGCAGGCACTGAAGCTTTCTTT	CASSFLGAGTEAFF
TRBD1	TRBV7-2	NA	TRBJ2-5	TGTGCCAGCAGCCTTTCAGGGACAGTCCGGACCCGGTACTTC	CASSLSGTVRTRYF
TRBD2	TRBV10-2	few	TRBJ2-1	TGCGCCAGCAGTGACCGCTCGACTAGCGGGAGGGCCGATGAGCAGTTCTTC	CASSDRSTSGRADEQFF
NA	TRBV7-2	NA	TRBJ1-1	TGTGCCAGCAGCTTAACGGAGTTGAGTGAAGCTTTCTTT	CASSLTELSEAFF
NA	TRBV7-2	NA	TRBJ1-3	TGTGCCAGCAGCTTAGGAGGCCTCCCGTTCGGAAACACCATATATTTT	CASSLGGLPFGNTIYF
NA	TRBV7-8	NA	TRBJ1-2	TGTGCCAGCAGCGATGGGGGGGCTCGCTACACCTTC	CASSDGGARYTF
NA	TRBV21-1	few	TRBJ1-2	TGTGCCAGCAGCAAAGAGGGAGCCCCACATGTCAGAGACTATGGCTACACCTTC	CASSKEGAPHVRDYGYTF
NA	TRBV15	few	TRBJ1-4	TGTGCCACCAGCAGGGTCGGGACCTCGAATGAAAAACTGTTTTTT	CATSRVGTSNEKLFF
NA	TRBV18	NA	TRBJ2-5	TGTGCCAGCTCACCGGGCGGGGGCGAGACCCAGTACTTC	CASSPGGGETQYF
NA	TRBV6-6	NA	TRBJ1-5	TGTGCCAGCAGTCCCAATCTCGGGGGGGCGCGCGGTCAGCCCCAGCATTTT	CASSPNLGGARGQPQHF
TRBD2	TRBV3-1/TRBV3-2	NA	TRBJ2-1	TGTGCCAGCAGCCAAGAAGAGCTTAGCGGGAGGGCCGCGCAGTTCTTC	CASSQEELSGRAAQFF
NA	TRBV11-2	NA	TRBJ1-1	TGTGCCAGCAGCCCGGAGGGGGGGCTGGAAGCTTTCTTT	CASSPEGGLEAFF
NA	TRBV7-8	NA	TRBJ2-3	TGTGCCAGCAGCTCCCGCGGCAGCTTTACGCAGTATTTT	CASSSRGSFTQYF
NA	TRBV19	NA	TRBJ2-6	TGTGCCAGTACCTTCTCTGGGGCCAACGTCCTGACTTTC	CASTFSGANVLTF
NA	TRBV14	NA	TRBJ1-6	TGTGCCAGCAGTCAGGACAGTACCTTACCCCTCCACTTT	CASSQDSTLPLHF
TRBD1	TRBV19	NA	TRBJ2-6	TGTGCCAGTACCCTGAGAGGGGGCGTTAGCTCTGGGGCCAACGTCCTGACTTTC	CASTLRGGVSSGANVLTF
NA	TRBV3-1/TRBV3-2	NA	TRBJ2-7	TGTGCCAGCAGCCAAGAACGGGGTAGCCACGAGCAGTACTTC	CASSQERGSHEQYF
NA	TRBV29-1	NA	TRBJ2-1	TGCAGCGTTAGGACTTTCGATGAGCAGTTCTTC	CSVRTFDEQFF
TRBD2	TRBV11-3	NA	TRBJ2-2	TGTGCCAGCAGCCCTGGACTAGCGGTCACCGGGGAGCTGTTTTTT	CASSPGLAVTGELFF
NA	TRBV7-2	NA	TRBJ2-3	TGTGCCAGCAGCCCGAGAGATACGCAGTATTTT	CASSPRDTQYF
TRBD2	TRBV5-5	NA	TRBJ2-1	TGTGCCAGCAGCTTTATCAAGCGGGAGGACAATGAGCAGTTCTTC	CASSFIKREDNEQFF
NA	TRBV2	NA	TRBJ1-5	TGTGCCAGCAGTGAAAAGGGCAGAGACGATCAGCCCCAGCATTTT	CASSEKGRDDQPQHF
TRBD1	TRBV29-1	NA	TRBJ1-1	TGCAGCGGTGACAGGGGAGGCACTGAAGCTTTCTTT	CSGDRGGTEAFF
NA	TRBV6-2/TRBV6-3	NA	TRBJ2-7	TGTGCCAGCAGCCTTTCACAGGGCCCCGAGCAGTACTTC	CASSLSQGPEQYF
NA	TRBV6-2/TRBV6-3	NA	TRBJ2-5	TGTGCCAGCAGCCCGGGTCTGATTAGCGGAGAAGAGACCCAGTACTTC	CASSPGLISGEETQYF
TRBD1	TRBV28	NA	TRBJ1-2	TGTGCCAGCAGTGACCACAGGGGCAACACCTTC	CASSDHRGNTF
NA	TRBV14	NA	TRBJ2-7	TGTGCCAGCAGCCAACTTTTGAACACCGCGGGAACCTACGAGCAGTACTTC	CASSQLLNTAGTYEQYF
NA	TRBV15	NA	TRBJ2-3	TGTGCCACCAGCAAAGAGAGGGGAGCCATCACAGATACGCAGTATTTT	CATSKERGAITDTQYF
NA	TRBV6-5	NA	TRBJ1-5	TGTGCCAGCAGTCTTCGGACGGGCAATCAGCCCCAGCATTTT	CASSLRTGNQPQHF
NA	TRBV6-2/TRBV6-3	once	TRBJ2-5	TGTGCCAGCAGCCGACAGCAACAAGAGACCCAGTACTTC	CASSRQQQETQYF
TRBD2	TRBV10-3	NA	TRBJ2-1	TGTGCCATCAGTGCAAAGGTAGCGGGAGGTGTAGATGAGCAGTTCTTC	CAISAKVAGGVDEQFF
NA	TRBV27	NA	TRBJ2-7	TGTGCCAGCAGTTCTCTGGGCAGCTCCTACGAGCAGTACTTC	CASSSLGSSYEQYF
TRBD1	TRBV18	few	TRBJ1-6	TGTGCCAGCTCACCACCGGGGCAGGGGGGCAATTCACCCCTCCACTTT	CASSPPGQGGNSPLHF
NA	TRBV7-3	NA	TRBJ1-6	TGTGCCAGCAGCTTAACGACGGGAACTTCACCCCTCCACTTT	CASSLTTGTSPLHF
NA	TRBV11-1	NA	TRBJ1-1	TGTGCCAGCAGCCGTCAGAACACTGAAGCTTTCTTT	CASSRQNTEAFF
NA	TRBV7-9	NA	TRBJ1-3	TGTGCCAGCAGCCTCCTGGGGAGGGTGAACGCTGACACCATATATTTT	CASSLLGRVNADTIYF
NA	TRBV3-1/TRBV3-2	NA	TRBJ2-5	TGTGCCAGCAGCCTCGGACTGCGCGCTCCAGAGACCCAGTACTTC	CASSLGLRAPETQYF
NA	TRBV16	NA	TRBJ1-3	TGTGCCAGCAGCCAAAATGGAAACACCATATATTTT	CASSQNGNTIYF
TRBD1	TRBV24-1	NA	TRBJ2-7	TGTGCCACCAGTGATTCAGACAGGGGAAAGCAGTACTTC	CATSDSDRGKQYF
NA	TRBV5-1	once	TRBJ1-2	TGCGCCAGCAATGGGGCAGGGGCCCTGACGGGCGGCTACACCTTC	CASNGAGALTGGYTF